What follows is one T cell receptor (beta chain) and its context. Its cognate antigen is unknown. The germline gives CDR1 KGHSH, CDR2 LQKENI. Trimming removed 5 bases at V and 4 bases at J, with 8 bases between. There are 12 residues in the CDR3. The PCR contained 60 Vbeta and 13 Jbeta primers. TCRdb's copy holds only in-frame clones and misses some; the assay was immunoSEQ multiplex PCR. Among some 120,000 clones listed, about 74% were seen once. The sample belongs to a study of cytomegalovirus exposure and HLA in healthy donors. Study-level points and caveats: In a later analysis, across HLA loci, associated TCR counts were highest for DRB1, lowest for HLA-C.

The clonotype originates from a woman in her forties or fifties in good health and CMV-seropositive. V is TRBV18 and J is TRBJ2-5, with D perhaps matching TRBD1 (5 bases). Sequenced: PBMCs. In DNA, the CDR3 is TGTGCCAGCTCAAGAGACAGAGAGACCCAGTACTTC. Amino acid sequence: CASSRDRETQYF.